The entry below describes one T cell receptor beta chain. The antigen remains unidentified. iRepertoire HTBI primers and Arm-PCR of CDR3 regions built TCR beta libraries. TCRdb passed the multiplex PCR reads through MiXCR, listing each CDR3 protein once. The sample comprises about 430,000 distinct CDR3 sequences, 21% of which are singletons, and roughly an eighth rests with the top ten. The sample originates from a study of regulatory T cells in long-lasting Graves disease. Study overall: Over-5-year antithyroid drug use with positive TSH receptor antibodies defined persistent Graves' disease in the study.

Germline V gene sequence: CDR1 MDHEN, CDR2 SYDVKM. The CDR3 consists of 15 residues. V lost 5 bases, J lost 4 bases, and 11 bases stayed unmatched. Time point here: persistent/refractory GD, antithyroid drugs over 5 years with positive TRAb. The TCR library was prepared using RNA isolated from PBMCs. The peripheral blood volume drawn was roughly 9.9 milliliters, and it was collected into EDTA tubes. Notes on the study in general: Researchers reported studying only peripheral blood, not thyroid tissue.

The receptor comes from a female donor with Graves disease. The rearrangement joins TRBV28 to TRBJ2-7; 7 bases are a match to TRBD1. The specimen was peripheral blood mononuclear cells (PBMCs), collected when the disease was refractory, from a patient treated with antithyroid drugs. The CDR3 region has the DNA TGTGCCAGCAGTGTCCCGGGACAGAGTAGTTACGAGCAGTACTTC. Translating gives CASSVPGQSSYEQYF.